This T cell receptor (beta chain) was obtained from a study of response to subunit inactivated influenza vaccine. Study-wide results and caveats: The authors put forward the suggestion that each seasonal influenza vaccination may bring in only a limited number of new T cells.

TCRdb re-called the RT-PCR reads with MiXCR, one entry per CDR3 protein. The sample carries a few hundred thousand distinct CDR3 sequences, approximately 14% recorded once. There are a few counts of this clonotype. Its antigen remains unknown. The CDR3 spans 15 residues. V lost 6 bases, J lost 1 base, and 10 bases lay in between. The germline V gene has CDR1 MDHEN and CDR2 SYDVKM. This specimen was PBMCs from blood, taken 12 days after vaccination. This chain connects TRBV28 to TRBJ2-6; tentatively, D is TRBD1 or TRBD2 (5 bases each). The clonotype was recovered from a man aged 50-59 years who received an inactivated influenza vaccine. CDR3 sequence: CASRAGRSGANVLTF. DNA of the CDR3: TGTGCCAGCAGGGCAGGGAGATCTGGGGCCAACGTCCTGACTTTC.